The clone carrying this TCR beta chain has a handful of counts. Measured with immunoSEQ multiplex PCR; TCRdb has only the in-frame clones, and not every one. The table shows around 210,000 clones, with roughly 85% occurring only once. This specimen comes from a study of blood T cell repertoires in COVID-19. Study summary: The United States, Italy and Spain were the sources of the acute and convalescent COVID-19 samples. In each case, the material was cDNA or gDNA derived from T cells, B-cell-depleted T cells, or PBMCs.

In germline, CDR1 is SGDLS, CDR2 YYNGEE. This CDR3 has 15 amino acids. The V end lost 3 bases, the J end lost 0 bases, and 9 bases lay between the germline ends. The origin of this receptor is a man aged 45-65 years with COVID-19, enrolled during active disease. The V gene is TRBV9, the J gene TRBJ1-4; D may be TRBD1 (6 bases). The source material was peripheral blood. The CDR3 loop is CASSGGQPTNEKLFF. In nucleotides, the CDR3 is TGTGCCAGCAGCGGAGGACAGCCAACTAATGAAAAACTGTTTTTT.